This TCR beta chain comes out of a study of T cell repertoires in cytomegalovirus infection. Study results and caveats: HLA-C-restricted, CMV-specific TCR beta clonotypes were dominant ex vivo.

J was trimmed by 0 bases and V by 5 bases; bases with no gene match: 10. CDR3 length equals 18 residues. The germline V gene encodes CDR1 SGHAT and CDR2 FQNNGV. MiXCR, applied by TCRdb to the reads, yields one record per CDR3 protein. The repertoire includes approximately 390,000 distinct CDR3 sequences, just under 35% of them detected once, and roughly 13% sits in the top ten. A few counts support this clonotype. The antigen remains undetermined. The chain has TRBV11-2 and TRBJ2-3; 11 nucleotides line up with TRBD2. The origin of this receptor is a human donor in good health (CMV status not recorded). Some clones in this sample may be carry-over from other donors' samples. The sample in question was cultured PBMCs, obtained from culture after CMV antigen stimulation. CDR3 sequence (DNA): TGTGCCAGCAGCCGACTAGCGGGAAGAGCGAGTAGCACAGATACGCAGTATTTT. It translates to CASSRLAGRASSTDTQYF. Filled out from reference TRBV11-2 and TRBJ2-3, the complete variable domain reads EAGVAQSPRYKIIEKRQSVAFWCNPISGHATLYWYQQILGQGPKLLIQFQNNGVVDDSQLPKDRFSAERLKGVDSTLKIQPAKLEDSAVYLCASSRLAGRASSTDTQYFGPGTRLTVL.